Below are 17 T cell receptor beta chains sequenced from a single sample in a study of technical replicates of blood from several donors. The table came from immunoSEQ multiplex PCR; TCRdb's copy has only in-frame clones and leaves some out. The sample contains about 76,000 clones, 91% of which appear only once. The sample comprised T cells isolated from PBMCs. These receptors all stem from a human donor in good health.

This clone showed up just once. This chain joins TRBV7-9 and TRBJ2-7; D is undetermined. V was shortened by 5 bases and J by 1 base, with 12 bases between the two germline ends. Germline loops: CDR1 SEHNR, CDR2 FQNEAQ (reference sequence). The CDR3 consists of 14 residues. The CDR3 reads CASSPYVVSYEQYF. CDR3 DNA: TGTGCCAGCAGCCCATATGTAGTTTCCTACGAGCAGTACTTC. The full variable domain, its missing parts supplied by reference TRBV7-9 and TRBJ2-7, is DTGVSQNPRHKITKRGQNVTFRCDPISEHNRLYWYRQTLGQGPEFLTYFQNEAQLEKSRLLSDRFSAERPKGSFSTLEIQRTEQGDSAMYLCASSPYVVSYEQYFGPGTRLTVT.

The chain links TRBV6-6 to TRBJ2-3; the match to TRBD1 covers 7 bases. V was clipped by 6 bases and J by 2 bases; unmatched bases: 8. CDR1 and CDR2 (germline): MNHNY, SVGAGI (reference sequence). The CDR3 runs to 15 residues. The CDR3 here is CASSPLDRVTDTQYF. For the CDR3, the DNA is TGTGCCAGCAGCCCTCTCGACAGGGTCACAGATACGCAGTATTTT.

The V gene is TRBV29-1, the J gene TRBJ2-7; weak D call: TRBD2 (5 bases). V lost 3 bases to trimming and J lost 3 bases, with 9 bases between them. CDR1 and CDR2 from the germline V gene are SQVTM and ANQGSEA. CDR3 length: 12 residues. CDR3 sequence reads: CSVESGGYEQYF. The DNA for the CDR3 is TGCAGCGTTGAGAGCGGCGGCTACGAGCAGTACTTC.

For the CDR3, the DNA is TGTGCTAGTCAAAGACAGGGGGCGATCTCCACTGAAGCTTTCTTT. Amino acid sequence: CASQRQGAISTEAFF. The chain employs TRBV12-5 and TRBJ1-1; 10 bases line up with TRBD1. The CDR3 covers 15 residues. The V gene's germline CDR1 is LGHNT and CDR2 FRNRAP. The ends lost 8 bases at V and 4 bases at J; junction bases unmatched: 10.

The V and J genes are TRBV19 and TRBJ2-7; the D gene is possibly TRBD1 (6 bases). V lost 5 bases, J lost 0 bases, and 14 bases lay in between. The CDR3 is 15 residues long. The germline gives CDR1 LNHDA, CDR2 SQIVND (reference sequence). CDR3 DNA: TGTGCCAGTAGTTCCCCGAGGGGGAGCTCCTACGAGCAGTACTTC. Translation gives CASSSPRGSSYEQYF. The whole variable domain, filled in from reference TRBV19 and TRBJ2-7, reads DGGITQSPKYLFRKEGQNVTLSCEQNLNHDAMYWYRQDPGQGLRLIYYSQIVNDFQKGDIAEGYSVSREKKESFPLTVTSAQKNPTAFYLCASSSPRGSSYEQYFGPGTRLTVT.

The chain uses TRBV30 and TRBJ2-7; 8 bases align to TRBD2. V gave up 3 bases and J gave up 0 bases; unmatched junction bases: 10. CDR1 and CDR2 from the germline V gene are GTSNPN and SVGIG (reference sequence). CDR3 length: 16 amino acids. The chain's CDR3 is CAWSPTWRGVSYEQYF. The CDR3 DNA follows: TGTGCCTGGAGCCCGACTTGGCGGGGGGTCTCCTACGAGCAGTACTTC.

This rearrangement joins TRBV29-1 to TRBJ1-2, with D maybe TRBD1 (6 bases). The CDR3 has 11 amino acids. Germline V gene sequence: CDR1 SQVTM, CDR2 ANQGSEA. Trimming left V 5 bases short and J 8 bases short, with 12 bases between. The CDR3 is CSVSGAEGYTF. As DNA, the CDR3 is TGCAGCGTTTCAGGGGCGGAGGGCTACACCTTC.

V and J are TRBV7-8 and TRBJ1-6; D may be TRBD1 (5 bases). CDR3 length: 15 residues. Trimming removed 4 bases from V and 7 bases from J, with 14 bases in between. Germline lookup yields CDR1 SGHVS and CDR2 FQNEAQ. CDR3 in amino acids: CASSSPWGENSPLHF. The CDR3 nucleotides are TGTGCCAGCAGCTCCCCTTGGGGGGAAAATTCACCCCTCCACTTT.

This chain links TRBV19 with TRBJ1-2, with TRBD1 identical over 8 bases. In germline, CDR1 is LNHDA, CDR2 SQIVND (reference sequence). There are 14 residues in the CDR3. J lost 3 bases, V lost 6 bases, and 6 bases had no gene match. The CDR3 protein is CASSPGGADYGYTF. DNA for the CDR3: TGTGCCAGTAGCCCAGGGGGCGCAGACTATGGCTACACCTTC.

The chain employs TRBV29-1 and TRBJ2-5, with a possible D match to TRBD1 (7 bases). The CDR3 runs to 17 residues. Germline values: CDR1 SQVTM, CDR2 ANQGSEA. V lost 4 bases and J 4 bases, leaving 25 bases between the germline ends. The CDR3 DNA follows: TGCAGCGTTGGGAGGGGCCACAGGGGAAGTCCTGGAGAGACCCAGTACTTC. As protein: CSVGRGHRGSPGETQYF.

The chain joins TRBV11-3 to TRBJ2-3; 7 bases agree with TRBD2. The V gene end was trimmed by 5 bases and the J gene end by 3 bases; junction bases not matched to a gene: 5. This CDR3 has 14 amino acids. Germline loops: CDR1 SGHNT, CDR2 YENEEA. This chain's CDR3 is CASSIGRGTDTQYF. CDR3 DNA: TGTGCCAGCAGCATTGGGCGGGGGACAGATACGCAGTATTTT.

The chain combines TRBV29-1 with TRBJ2-6; a weak D match, TRBD1 (5 bases). The germline V and J ends were trimmed by 1 base and 0 bases, with 7 bases remaining between them. The CDR3 runs to 15 residues. The germline gives CDR1 SQVTM, CDR2 ANQGSEA. CDR3 protein: CSVEGGSSGANVLTF. CDR3 DNA sequence: TGCAGCGTTGAAGGGGGCAGCTCTGGGGCCAACGTCCTGACTTTC.

This CDR3 is CASSWDRSGSYEQYF. In DNA form, the CDR3 reads TGTGCCAGCAGCTGGGACAGGAGTGGTTCCTACGAGCAGTACTTC. This chain joins TRBV7-9 and TRBJ2-7; 8 bases line up with TRBD1. V was pared by 4 bases and J by 1 base, with 6 bases of the junction left unmatched. Looked up from germline, CDR1 is SEHNR and CDR2 is FQNEAQ (reference sequence). The CDR3 extends over 15 amino acids.

This chain connects TRBV5-1 to TRBJ2-5, with 10 bases aligning to TRBD2. Germline V gene sequence: CDR1 SGHRS, CDR2 YFSETQ. The CDR3 has 15 residues. Trimming took 7 bases from V and 3 from J; bases not matched to a gene: 9. CDR3 loop: CASSNAGTSEETQYF. The CDR3 region has the DNA TGCGCCAGCTCAAACGCCGGGACTAGCGAAGAGACCCAGTACTTC. The full variable domain, in which reference TRBV5-1 and TRBJ2-5 provide the parts outside the CDR3, is KAGVTQTPRYLIKTRGQQVTLSCSPISGHRSVSWYQQTPGQGLQFLFEYFSETQRNKGNFPGRFSGRQFSNSRSEMNVSTLELGDSALYLCASSNAGTSEETQYFGPGTRLLVL.

This chain connects TRBV7-8 to TRBJ2-7, with 7 positions matching TRBD2. CDR1 is SGHVS and CDR2 is FQNEAQ in the germline V gene. The CDR3 covers 17 residues. The V and J ends lost 1 base and 3 bases, in that order; junction bases with no gene match: 12. The CDR3 DNA follows: TGTGCCAGCAGCTTAGATATTATTACTAGCGCGTACTACGAGCAGTACTTC. Its translation: CASSLDIITSAYYEQYF.

The chain combines TRBV18 with TRBJ2-7; D is possibly TRBD1 (5 bases). CDR1 is KGHSH, CDR2 LQKENI, per germline. V lost 0 bases, J lost 1 base, and 10 bases lay in between. This CDR3 contains 15 residues. CDR3 sequence: CASSPPVPGSYEQYF. CDR3 nucleotides: TGTGCCAGCTCACCACCGGTGCCAGGGTCCTACGAGCAGTACTTC. Looking up the rest from reference TRBV18 and TRBJ2-7 gives the full variable domain: NAGVMQNPRHLVRRRGQEARLRCSPMKGHSHVYWYRQLPEEGLKFMVYLQKENIIDESGMPKERFSAEFPKEGPSILRIQQVVRGDSAAYFCASSPPVPGSYEQYFGPGTRLTVT.

The chain links TRBV12-5 to TRBJ2-7; unclear D gene. CDR3 length: 14 amino acids. CDR1 and CDR2 from the germline V gene are LGHNT and FRNRAP. Trimming pared 3 bases from V and 5 bases from J, leaving 14 bases between. The CDR3 region is CASGLQLGWDEQYF. As DNA, the CDR3 is TGTGCTAGTGGTTTACAGCTTGGATGGGACGAGCAGTACTTC. Using reference TRBV12-5 and TRBJ2-7 for the parts outside the CDR3, the full variable domain is DARVTQTPRHKVTEMGQEVTMRCQPILGHNTVFWYRQTMMQGLELLAYFRNRAPLDDSGMPKDRFSAEMPDATLATLKIQPSEPRDSAVYFCASGLQLGWDEQYFGPGTRLTVT.